The present TCR beta chain was sequenced within a study of T cells in Graves' hyperthyroidism and ophthalmopathy. TCR beta CDR3 regions were amplified from RNA transcripts. The HTBI primer set served for first-round RT-PCR of the TCR CDR3. A single record per CDR3 protein comes from TCRdb applying MiXCR to the multiplex PCR reads. The sample yields roughly 700,000 distinct CDR3 sequences, roughly 32% seen once. Germline V lookup: CDR1 LGHNA, CDR2 YSLEER. The CDR3 length is 15 residues. V lost 3 bases and J 8 bases, leaving 16 bases between the germline ends. Patients were excluded because of uncontrolled infection, other autoimmune disease, pregnancy or lactation. Orbital computed tomography, thyroid ultrasound, serum thyroxine and TRAb, and clinical symptoms together informed the diagnoses. It was 8 to 10 ml of fresh peripheral blood that supplied the PBMCs. This clonotype was seen only a few times. Antigen specificity is unknown.

Study conclusions and caveats: Most thyroid clonotypes with frequency above 0.001 were detected in blood.

This clonotype was sampled from a woman in her thirties or forties with Graves' hyperthyroidism. This rearrangement joins TRBV4-3 to TRBJ1-4; no clear D gene. The sample consisted of blood. CDR3: CASSQNRFRLEKLFF. The CDR3 nucleotides read TGCGCCAGCAGCCAGAACCGGTTCAGGTTGGAAAAACTGTTTTTT.